This passage covers 28 T cell receptor beta chains from one sample sequenced in a study of blood T cell repertoires in COVID-19. Sequencing used immunoSEQ multiplex PCR; TCRdb keeps in-frame clones, though not all of them. The sample lists under 200,000 clones; 65% to 85% were seen once. The material sequenced was peripheral blood. Source of these receptors: a woman aged 55-70 years with acute or convalescent COVID-19.

This clone was observed a handful of times. CDR3 protein: CASSQRVWYEQYF. DNA for the CDR3: TGTGCCAGCAGCCAACGGGTCTGGTACGAGCAGTACTTC. The rearrangement joins TRBV16 to TRBJ2-7; D not certain. Germline CDR1 KGHSY, CDR2 FQNENV. The CDR3 sequence is 13 residues long. Trimming pared 2 bases from V and 4 bases from J, leaving 9 bases between.

The chain's CDR3 is CASRGSGTASNQPQHF. The CDR3 bases are TGTGCCAGCAGAGGCTCCGGGACAGCTAGCAATCAGCCCCAGCATTTT. The gene calls are TRBV6-6 and TRBJ1-5; 7 bases map to TRBD1. Germline CDR1 reads MNHNY; CDR2 reads SVGAGI (reference sequence). With V trimmed by 6 bases and J by 0 bases, 8 bases remained unmatched. There are 16 residues in the CDR3.

The rearrangement joins TRBV2 to TRBJ2-3, with 8 nucleotides matching TRBD2. V shed 0 bases, J shed 1 base, and the junction held 6 bases outside the gene matches. Germline CDR1 SNHLY, CDR2 FYNNEI. This CDR3 is built from 17 residues. The chain's CDR3 is CASSEALGGGGTDTQYF. The CDR3 coding sequence is TGTGCCAGCAGTGAAGCTCTCGGGGGGGGGGGCACAGATACGCAGTATTTT.

The chain carries TRBV14 and TRBJ1-1; the D gene is possibly TRBD1 (5 bases). Trimming cost V 2 bases and J 4 bases, with 11 bases left between them. Germline V gene sequence: CDR1 SGHDN, CDR2 FVKESK. The CDR3 spans 14 residues. DNA for the CDR3: TGTGCCAGCAGCCAACCGGGGGTCGGCACTGAAGCTTTCTTT. Protein product: CASSQPGVGTEAFF.

The gene calls are TRBV28 and TRBJ1-2; TRBD1 matches at 9 bases. The V gene end was trimmed by 3 bases and the J gene end by 4 bases; junction bases not matched to a gene: 3. The CDR3 contains 14 residues. CDR1 is MDHEN and CDR2 is SYDVKM in the germline V gene. CDR3: CASSLGQGLYGYTF. The CDR3, as DNA: TGTGCCAGCAGTTTGGGACAGGGCCTCTATGGCTACACCTTC.

V is TRBV7-9 and J is TRBJ1-1; perhaps TRBD1 as D (5 bases). Trimming shortened V by 5 bases and J by 2 bases, and 12 bases separated the two germline ends. Germline CDR1 and CDR2: SEHNR and FQNEAQ (reference sequence). CDR3 size: 14 residues. The DNA of the CDR3 is TGTGCCAGCAGCCACGCGACAGAAAACACTGAAGCTTTCTTT. The encoded protein is CASSHATENTEAFF.

The V gene is TRBV4-2, the J gene TRBJ1-4; TRBD1 aligns across 7 bases. In germline, CDR1 is LGHNA, CDR2 YNFKEQ. The CDR3 sequence is 16 residues long. The junction had 5 bases not matched to a gene; V was cut back by 0 bases and J by 4 bases. The DNA of the CDR3 is TGTGCCAGCAGCCAAGACGGGACAGTTGATAATGAAAAACTGTTTTTT. Amino acid sequence: CASSQDGTVDNEKLFF.

The rearrangement links TRBV27 to TRBJ1-1; 11 bases fit TRBD1. The CDR3 sequence is 15 residues long. Germline V gene data show CDR1 as MNHEY and CDR2 as SMNVEV (reference sequence). V lost 3 bases and J lost 4; bases outside the gene matches: 4. The CDR3 spells CASSLGQGGFTEAFF. As DNA, the CDR3 is TGTGCCAGCAGTTTGGGACAGGGGGGTTTCACTGAAGCTTTCTTT.

This chain connects TRBV3-1 (or the pseudogene TRBV3-2) to TRBJ2-3; tentatively, D is TRBD2 (6 bases). Germline assignment: CDR1 LGHDT and CDR2 YNNKEL (reference sequence). V lost 1 base and J 0 bases, leaving 14 bases between the germline ends. CDR3 length equals 17 residues. The CDR3 here is CASSQGNSGASTDTQYF. In nucleotides, the CDR3 is TGTGCCAGCAGCCAAGGAAATAGCGGAGCTAGCACAGATACGCAGTATTTT.

The rearrangement links TRBV28 to TRBJ1-2; 7 bases fit TRBD1. Germline V lookup: CDR1 MDHEN, CDR2 SYDVKM. This CDR3 region has 13 residues. V shed 3 bases, J shed 8 bases, and the junction held 6 bases outside the gene matches. The CDR3 DNA reads as TGTGCCAGCAGTTTTTGGGACAGTGGGGGCTACACCTTC. Its protein product is CASSFWDSGGYTF.

This clone is a singleton in its sample. DNA of the CDR3: TGCAGTGCTAGTCGGGCGACCGGGGGGATCTCAGATACGCAGTATTTT. This codes for CSASRATGGISDTQYF. The gene calls are TRBV20-1 and TRBJ2-3, with TRBD2 identical over 7 bases. The CDR3 spans 16 residues. The V gene end was trimmed by 3 bases and the J gene end by 4 bases; junction bases not matched to a gene: 13. The germline V gene has CDR1 DFQATT and CDR2 SNEGSKA (reference sequence).

The rearrangement uses TRBV19 and TRBJ2-7; 11 bases map to TRBD2. Per germline, CDR1 LNHDA and CDR2 SQIVND (reference sequence). There are 19 residues in the CDR3. V gave up 5 bases and J gave up 0 bases; unmatched junction bases: 15. In DNA form, the CDR3 reads TGTGCCAGTAGTCCGTGGACTAGCGGGTCCACCTTGGGCTCCTACGAGCAGTACTTC. Translated, it gives CASSPWTSGSTLGSYEQYF.

The rearrangement links TRBV9 to TRBJ2-2, with TRBD1 matching over 8 bases. The V gene's germline CDR1 is SGDLS and CDR2 YYNGEE. The CDR3 covers 15 residues. V dropped 4 bases and J dropped 5; count of bases not matched to a gene: 7. Here the CDR3 reads CASSFGQGGTGELFF. For the CDR3, the DNA is TGTGCCAGCAGCTTTGGACAGGGTGGGACCGGGGAGCTGTTTTTT.

V gene TRBV5-1 combines with J gene TRBJ2-2, with D possibly matching TRBD1 (5 bases). V was trimmed by 5 bases and J by 0 bases, leaving 14 bases between them. From germline, CDR1 is SGHRS and CDR2 YFSETQ. The CDR3 consists of 16 residues. The CDR3 region is CASRRNTGANTGELFF. As DNA, the CDR3 is TGCGCCAGCAGAAGGAATACAGGAGCGAACACCGGGGAGCTGTTTTTT.

The chain joins TRBV10-3 to TRBJ2-7; D is undetermined. V lost 2 bases and J lost 3, with 8 bases in between. The CDR3 sequence is 13 residues long. Per germline, CDR1 ENHRY and CDR2 SYGVKD. The CDR3 DNA reads TGTGCCATCAGTGAGGTGGGCTTCTACGAGCAGTACTTC. Translating it yields CAISEVGFYEQYF.

The gene calls are TRBV7-2 and TRBJ2-7, with 10 bases aligning to TRBD1. The CDR3 is 16 amino acids. Looked up from germline, CDR1 is SGHTA and CDR2 is FQGNSA. J lost 7 bases, V lost 4 bases, and 13 bases had no gene match. The chain's CDR3 is CASSWTQSGTGVEQYF. CDR3 nucleotides: TGTGCCAGCAGCTGGACACAATCCGGGACAGGGGTGGAGCAGTACTTC.

This chain uses TRBV7-2 with TRBJ1-6; tentative D call: TRBD1 (5 bases). Germline loops: CDR1 SGHTA, CDR2 FQGNSA. With 4 bases removed from V and 7 bases from J, the gap between germline ends came to 11 bases. The CDR3 sequence is 14 residues long. CDR3 bases: TGTGCCAGCAGCTCCAGGGTAGGCAATTCACCCCTCCACTTT. The encoded protein is CASSSRVGNSPLHF. Full variable domain (outside the CDR3, taken from reference TRBV7-2 and TRBJ1-6): GAGVSQSPSNKVTEKGKDVELRCDPISGHTALYWYRQSLGQGLEFLIYFQGNSAPDKSGLPSDRFSAERTGGSVSTLTIQRTQQEDSAVYLCASSSRVGNSPLHFGNGTRLTVT.

The CDR3 spells CASSSFSNQPQHF. The CDR3, as DNA: TGTGCCAGCAGCTCGTTTAGCAATCAGCCCCAGCATTTT. The V call is TRBV7-8, the J call TRBJ1-5; D unresolved. Germline V CDR1 and CDR2: SGHVS, FQNEAQ. The CDR3 covers 13 residues. V was cut by 4 bases and J by 0 bases, with 4 bases left in between.

V is TRBV24-1 and J is TRBJ2-3; 8 nucleotides agree with TRBD1. The J segment lost 0 bases and the V segment lost 3 bases, leaving 1 base of the junction unmatched. This CDR3 has 15 residues. Per germline, CDR1 KGHDR and CDR2 SFDVKD. The CDR3 protein is CATSDRDRSTDTQYF. CDR3 bases: TGTGCCACCAGTGATCGGGACAGGAGCACAGATACGCAGTATTTT.

In its sample, this clone was seen once. V usage is TRBV6-5 and J usage is TRBJ2-7; 7 bases match TRBD1. The CDR3 is made up of 14 amino acids. V trimming: 8 bases; J trimming: 7 bases; junction bases outside the gene matches: 14. The germline V gene has CDR1 MNHEY and CDR2 SVGAGI. For the CDR3, the DNA is TGTGCCAGCTGGATCGGACAGGACTTGGGGGAGCAGTACTTC. This encodes CASWIGQDLGEQYF.

V usage is TRBV7-9 and J usage is TRBJ1-3, with TRBD1 as a possible D gene (6 bases). CDR1 SEHNR and CDR2 FQNEAQ come from the germline V gene (reference sequence). The V end was cut by 1 base, the J end by 4 bases, with 14 bases between. CDR3 length: 16 amino acids. The CDR3 DNA is TGTGCCAGCAGCTTAGATTTGGGGGCGTACGGAAACACCATATATTTT. Its translation: CASSLDLGAYGNTIYF.

The rearrangement links TRBV5-1 to TRBJ2-5; possible D gene TRBD2, 7 bases. V gave up 0 bases and J gave up 1 base, with 10 bases separating them. The CDR3 extends over 15 amino acids. Germline V gene data show CDR1 as SGHRS and CDR2 as YFSETQ. The CDR3 loop reads CASSLVAGAQETQYF. CDR3 coding DNA: TGCGCCAGCAGCTTGGTTGCGGGGGCCCAAGAGACCCAGTACTTC.

The chain has TRBV5-4 and TRBJ1-1; D possibly corresponds to TRBD1 (5 bases). There are 13 residues in the CDR3. The ends were cut back, 0 bases at V and 5 bases at J, with 8 bases in the middle. The germline gives CDR1 SGHNT, CDR2 YYREEE (reference sequence). CDR3 protein: CASSLGQRTEAFF. The CDR3 nucleotides read TGTGCCAGCAGCTTGGGACAGAGGACTGAAGCTTTCTTT.

This rearrangement joins TRBV7-2 to TRBJ2-3, with D perhaps TRBD1 (5 bases). Trimming stripped 5 bases from V and 4 bases from J, with 7 bases between. The CDR3 is 12 residues long. CDR1 SGHTA and CDR2 FQGNSA come from the germline V gene. In DNA, the CDR3 is TGTGCCAGCAGCCTGGGGCCAGATACGCAGTATTTT. Translating it yields CASSLGPDTQYF.

A few counts support this clone. The gene calls are TRBV19 and TRBJ1-4; 8 bases line up with TRBD1. J gave up 8 bases and V 6 bases, and 8 bases lay outside the gene matches. The germline gives CDR1 LNHDA, CDR2 SQIVND (reference sequence). This CDR3 has 14 residues. CDR3 nucleotide sequence: TGTGCCAGTAGAAGAGAGGACAGGGACGAAAAACTGTTTTTT. It specifies CASRREDRDEKLFF.

This sequence joins TRBV7-2 and TRBJ2-2, with 12 positions matching TRBD1. The germline gives CDR1 SGHTA, CDR2 FQGNSA. Trimming removed 2 bases from V and 5 bases from J; junction bases left unmatched: 6. This CDR3 spans 17 amino acids. The CDR3 nucleotides are TGTGCCAGCAGCTTAAGGGGACAGGGGGCAGGGACCGGGGAGCTGTTTTTT. Protein product: CASSLRGQGAGTGELFF.

The chain combines TRBV9 with TRBJ2-6; D is uncertain. The CDR3 is 15 residues long. Germline CDR1 is SGDLS and CDR2 is YYNGEE. V lost 0 bases, J lost 2 bases, and 6 bases lay in between. Written as DNA, the CDR3 is TGTGCCAGCAGCGTAGATGCTACTGGGGCCAACGTCCTGACTTTC. It codes for CASSVDATGANVLTF.

The chain joins TRBV6-5 to TRBJ2-7; possible D gene TRBD1, 6 bases. Between the trimmed V and J ends, which lost 0 bases and 2 bases, there was a span of 14 bases. The V gene's germline CDR1 is MNHEY and CDR2 SVGAGI. The CDR3 is 16 amino acids. The CDR3 nucleotides are TGTGCCAGCAGTTACTCGAACAGGGTAGGAACCTACGAGCAGTACTTC. It yields the protein CASSYSNRVGTYEQYF.